These 8 T cell receptor beta chains share one sample of origin, sequenced in a study of blood T cells in healthy people across ages. Sample-barcoded 5' priming and a J-beta primer mix drove a second PCR of about 7 to 11 cycles. TCRdb analysed the 5' RACE reads with MiXCR anew, one entry per CDR3 protein. The table records 760,000 or so distinct CDR3 sequences, 25% of them present only once. This sample also appeared in a second study, on T cells of mothers and their children.

The source material was blood. The receptors originated from a boy between 10 and 17 years old in good health.

This rearrangement joins TRBV2 to TRBJ2-5; D not certain. The J call is doubtful: the DNA matches TRBJ2-7 better. The germline CDR1 and CDR2 sequences are SNHLY and FYNNEI. The CDR3 spans 13 residues. The CDR3 nucleotides read TGTGCCAGCAGTGAGTTTGCAAACTACGAGCAGTACTTC. As protein: CASSEFANYEQYF.

The V and J genes are TRBV5-1 and TRBJ2-1; 8 bases match TRBD1. V lost 0 bases to trimming and J lost 7 bases; unmatched junction nucleotides: 6. Looked up from germline, CDR1 is SGHRS and CDR2 is YFSETQ. CDR3 length equals 15 residues. CDR3 region: CASSLEWTGLNEQFF. The CDR3 region has the DNA TGCGCCAGCAGCTTGGAGTGGACAGGGCTAAATGAGCAGTTCTTC.

This clonotype was seen a few times. The V and J genes are TRBV6-2 or TRBV6-3 and TRBJ1-1, with a possible D match to TRBD1 (5 bases). Germline V CDR1 and CDR2: MNHEY, SVGEGT. The CDR3 covers 15 residues. V dropped 7 bases and J dropped 2 bases, with 17 bases sitting between them. CDR3 amino acids: CASKGNRMFNTEAFF. CDR3 coding DNA: TGTGCCAGCAAGGGGAATAGGATGTTTAACACTGAAGCTTTCTTT.

V gene TRBV6-5 combines with J gene TRBJ2-7; possible D gene TRBD2, 5 bases. The J call may be wrong; the DNA end is better matched by TRBJ2-5. The germline V gene encodes CDR1 MNHEY and CDR2 SVGAGI. The CDR3 length is 17 residues. The CDR3 DNA follows: TGTGCCAGCAGTTACTCCCTACTAGGATCGGTTGGGGAGACCCAGTACTTC. Protein: CASSYSLLGSVGETQYF.

V and J are TRBV24-1 and TRBJ2-2; 8 positions match TRBD2. J gave up 7 bases and V 4 bases, and 10 bases lay outside the gene matches. Germline loops: CDR1 KGHDR, CDR2 SFDVKD. The CDR3 has 16 amino acids. This CDR3 is CATSDLSGRMGGELFF. The DNA of the CDR3 is TGTGCCACCAGTGACCTGAGCGGGAGAATGGGCGGGGAGCTGTTTTTT.

The chain combines TRBV20-1 with TRBJ1-5, with D maybe TRBD1 (5 bases). CDR1 and CDR2 from the germline V gene are DFQATT and SNEGSKA (reference sequence). V shed 0 bases and J shed 0 bases, with 12 bases lying between them. The CDR3 sequence is 16 residues long. In DNA, the CDR3 is TGCAGTGCTAGAGATCTTACGGGGACTAGCAATCAGCCCCAGCATTTT. Protein sequence: CSARDLTGTSNQPQHF.

This clonotype occurred a few times. The chain couples TRBV7-2 to TRBJ1-6, with unresolved D. The CDR3 has 13 amino acids. Per the germline V gene, CDR1 is SGHTA and CDR2 is FQGNSA. Trimming removed 0 bases at V and 9 bases at J, with 6 bases between. As DNA, the CDR3 is TGTGCCAGCAGCTTAGCTATCGGTTCACCCCTCCACTTT. Its protein product is CASSLAIGSPLHF.

The DNA for the CDR3 is TGTGCCAGCAGCTTCGCCCCTACGGGGATGTATGGCTACACCTTC. Protein product: CASSFAPTGMYGYTF. This rearrangement joins TRBV7-9 to TRBJ1-2; no firm D call. The length of the CDR3 is 15 residues. The V gene lost 3 bases and the J gene lost 5 bases, with 16 bases spanning the gap. CDR1 is SEHNR and CDR2 is FQNEAQ in the germline V gene (reference sequence).